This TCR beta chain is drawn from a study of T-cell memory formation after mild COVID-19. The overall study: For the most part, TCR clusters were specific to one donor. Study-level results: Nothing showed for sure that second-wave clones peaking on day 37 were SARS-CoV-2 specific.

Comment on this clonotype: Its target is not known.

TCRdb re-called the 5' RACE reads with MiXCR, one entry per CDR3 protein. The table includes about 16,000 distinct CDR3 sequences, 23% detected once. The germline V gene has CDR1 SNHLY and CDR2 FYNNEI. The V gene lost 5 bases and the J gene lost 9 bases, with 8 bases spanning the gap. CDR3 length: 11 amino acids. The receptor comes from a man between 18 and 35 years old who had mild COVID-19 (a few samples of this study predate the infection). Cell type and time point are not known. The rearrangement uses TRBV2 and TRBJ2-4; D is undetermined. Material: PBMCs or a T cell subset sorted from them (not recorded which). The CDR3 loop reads CASSPRSIQYF. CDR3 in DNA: TGTGCCAGCAGTCCCAGGAGCATTCAGTACTTC.